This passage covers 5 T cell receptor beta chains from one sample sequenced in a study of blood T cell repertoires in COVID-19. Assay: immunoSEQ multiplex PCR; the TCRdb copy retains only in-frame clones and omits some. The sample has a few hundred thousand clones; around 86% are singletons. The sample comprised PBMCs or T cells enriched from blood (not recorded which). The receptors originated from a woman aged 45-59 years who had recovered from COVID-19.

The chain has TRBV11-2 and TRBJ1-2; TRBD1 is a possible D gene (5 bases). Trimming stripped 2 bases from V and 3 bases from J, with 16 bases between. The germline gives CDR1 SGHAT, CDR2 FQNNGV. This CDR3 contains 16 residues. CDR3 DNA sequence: TGTGCCAGCAGCTTATTAGCAGGGATTGGCTACTATGGCTACACCTTC. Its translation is CASSLLAGIGYYGYTF.

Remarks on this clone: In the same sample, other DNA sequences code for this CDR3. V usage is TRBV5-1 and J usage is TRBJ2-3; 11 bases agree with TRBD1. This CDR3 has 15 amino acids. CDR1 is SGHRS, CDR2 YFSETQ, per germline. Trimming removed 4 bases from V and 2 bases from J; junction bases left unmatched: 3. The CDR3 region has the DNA TGCGCCAGCAGCCTAGGACAGGGGGCCACAGATACGCAGTATTTT. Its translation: CASSLGQGATDTQYF.

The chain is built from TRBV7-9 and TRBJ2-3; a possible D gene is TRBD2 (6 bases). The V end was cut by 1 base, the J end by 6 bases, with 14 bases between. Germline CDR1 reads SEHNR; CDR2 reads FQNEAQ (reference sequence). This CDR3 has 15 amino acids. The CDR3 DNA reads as TGTGCCAGCAGCTTAGGCGGGGCCTTAGCTGATACGCAGTATTTT. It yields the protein CASSLGGALADTQYF.

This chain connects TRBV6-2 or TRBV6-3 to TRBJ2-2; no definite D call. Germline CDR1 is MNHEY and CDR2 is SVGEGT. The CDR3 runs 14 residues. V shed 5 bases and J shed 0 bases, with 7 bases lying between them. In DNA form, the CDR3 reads TGTGCCAGCAGTATCCTAGCGAACACCGGGGAGCTGTTTTTT. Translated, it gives CASSILANTGELFF.

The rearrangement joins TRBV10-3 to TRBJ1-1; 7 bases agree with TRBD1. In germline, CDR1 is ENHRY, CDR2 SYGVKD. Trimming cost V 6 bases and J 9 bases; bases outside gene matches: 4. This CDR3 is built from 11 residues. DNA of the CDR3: TGTGCCATCAGGGGGACAGAACAAGCTTTCTTT. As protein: CAIRGTEQAFF.